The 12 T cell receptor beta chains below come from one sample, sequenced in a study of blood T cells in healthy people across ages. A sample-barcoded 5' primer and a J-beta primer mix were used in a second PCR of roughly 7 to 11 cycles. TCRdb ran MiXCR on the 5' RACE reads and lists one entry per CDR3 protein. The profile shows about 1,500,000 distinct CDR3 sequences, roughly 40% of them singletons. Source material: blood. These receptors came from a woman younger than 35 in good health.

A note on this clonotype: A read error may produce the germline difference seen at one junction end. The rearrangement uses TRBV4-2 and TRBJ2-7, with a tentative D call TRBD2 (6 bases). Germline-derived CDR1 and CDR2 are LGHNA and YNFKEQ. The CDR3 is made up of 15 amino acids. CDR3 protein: CANSQEGGEPYEQYF. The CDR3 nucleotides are TGTGCCAACAGCCAAGAGGGCGGGGAACCTTACGAGCAGTACTTC.

The CDR3, as DNA: TGTGCCAGCATCGAAGGCGGGACAGGGGGATATCGCTCCTACAATGAGCAGTACTTC. Translation gives CASIEGGTGGYRSYNEQYF. The chain links TRBV2 to TRBJ2-1; 11 nucleotides align to TRBD1. The DNA end is more similar to TRBJ2-7, so the J call may be wrong. The germline V gene encodes CDR1 SNHLY and CDR2 FYNNEI. CDR3 length: 19 amino acids.

CDR3 in DNA: TGCGCCAGCAGCCAAGATGCTAGCGGGGGGGCCGGTGAGCAGTTCTTC. Amino acids: CASSQDASGGAGEQFF. This chain connects TRBV4-1 to TRBJ2-1; 12 bases match TRBD2. The V segment lost 0 bases and the J segment 9 bases; nucleotides outside the gene matches: 6. CDR1 and CDR2 from the germline V gene are MGHRA and YSYEKL. This CDR3 region has 16 residues.

Written as DNA, the CDR3 is TGCAGTGCTAGAGATCCCCATTTGCTTCAAGAGACCCAGTACTTC. Protein sequence: CSARDPHLLQETQYF. V gene TRBV20-1 combines with J gene TRBJ2-5; D gene ambiguous. The CDR3 is 15 amino acids. Trimming shortened V by 0 bases and J by 2 bases, and 13 bases separated the two germline ends. Germline V lookup: CDR1 DFQATT, CDR2 SNEGSKA (reference sequence).

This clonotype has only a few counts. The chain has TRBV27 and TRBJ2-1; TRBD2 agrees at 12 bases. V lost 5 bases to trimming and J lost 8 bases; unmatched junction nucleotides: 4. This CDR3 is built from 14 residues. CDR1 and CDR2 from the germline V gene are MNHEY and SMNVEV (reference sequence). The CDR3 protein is CASSTRLAGDEQFF. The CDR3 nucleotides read TGTGCCAGCAGTACTCGACTAGCGGGGGATGAGCAGTTCTTC.

The CDR3 coding sequence is TGTGCCAGCAGTTACTCATCGCGAGGGCCCAATCAGCCCCAGCATTTT. Residues: CASSYSSRGPNQPQHF. The J gene is TRBJ1-5, the V gene TRBV6-6; D gene ambiguous. V lost 0 bases and J lost 3, with 12 bases in between. The CDR3 is 16 residues long. Germline-derived CDR1 and CDR2 are MNHNY and SVGAGI (reference sequence).

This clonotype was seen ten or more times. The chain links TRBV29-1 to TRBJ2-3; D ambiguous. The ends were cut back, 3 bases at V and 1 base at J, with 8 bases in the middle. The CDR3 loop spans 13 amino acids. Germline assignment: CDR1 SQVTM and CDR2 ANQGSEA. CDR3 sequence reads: CSVDLAGTDTQYF. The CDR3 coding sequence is TGCAGCGTTGATCTCGCAGGCACAGATACGCAGTATTTT.

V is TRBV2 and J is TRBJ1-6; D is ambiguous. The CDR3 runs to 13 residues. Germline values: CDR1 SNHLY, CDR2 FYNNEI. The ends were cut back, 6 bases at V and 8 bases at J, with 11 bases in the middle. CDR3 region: CASSVVVDSPLHF. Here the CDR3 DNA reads TGTGCCAGCAGCGTGGTGGTGGATTCACCCCTCCACTTT.

CDR3 bases: TGTGCCAGCAGTCCCTTCTTTGCGGGAGGGCCAACTGGGGCCAACGTCCTGACTTTC. As protein: CASSPFFAGGPTGANVLTF. V gene TRBV3-1 combines with J gene TRBJ2-6; 9 bases match TRBD2. Germline V CDR1 and CDR2: LGHDT, YNNKEL (reference sequence). The CDR3 runs 19 residues. Trimming removed 6 bases from V and 2 bases from J; junction bases left unmatched: 14.

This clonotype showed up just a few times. This CDR3 reads CASSRQSSTDTQYF. The CDR3 nucleotides are TGTGCCAGCAGCCGTCAGTCTAGCACAGATACGCAGTATTTT. J is TRBJ2-3 and V is TRBV6-1; D gene unclear. CDR1 is MNHNS and CDR2 is SASEGT in the germline V gene. The CDR3 contains 14 residues. Trimming shortened V by 6 bases and J by 0 bases, and 10 bases separated the two germline ends.

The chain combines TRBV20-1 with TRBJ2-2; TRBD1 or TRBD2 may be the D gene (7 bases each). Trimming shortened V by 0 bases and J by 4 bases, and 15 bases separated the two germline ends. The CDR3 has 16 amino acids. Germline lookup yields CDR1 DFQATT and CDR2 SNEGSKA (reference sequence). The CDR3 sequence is CSARDQGGSITGELFF. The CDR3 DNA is TGCAGTGCTAGAGACCAGGGGGGGAGTATCACCGGGGAGCTGTTTTTT.

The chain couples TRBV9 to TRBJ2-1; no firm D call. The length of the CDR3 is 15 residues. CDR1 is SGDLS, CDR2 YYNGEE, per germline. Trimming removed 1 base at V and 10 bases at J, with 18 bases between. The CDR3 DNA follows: TGTGCCAGCAGCGTATCAACATCGCCCACCTACGAGCAGTTCTTC. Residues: CASSVSTSPTYEQFF.